This T cell receptor (beta chain) was sequenced during a study of T-cell reconstitution after alpha-beta-depleted transplantation in children. Many counts were recorded for this clonotype. Trimming cost V 0 bases and J 7 bases, with 15 bases left between them. The germline CDR1 and CDR2 sequences are LGHNA and YSLEER. The CDR3 is 15 residues long. Preparation of the TCRbeta library used unique molecular identifiers. In TCRdb, the PCR reads were re-called with MiXCR into one record per CDR3 protein. In the table there are about 230,000 distinct CDR3 sequences, around 13% of which are singletons. The sample consisted of PBMCs from the stem cell graft donor, taken from the stem cell graft. The sequence derives from a human donor who donated a stem cell graft to a child with acute lymphoblastic leukemia. This sequence joins TRBV4-3 and TRBJ2-5; D is possibly TRBD1 (5 bases). The chain's CDR3 is CASSQEIGPQGTQYF. The CDR3 DNA follows: TGCGCCAGCAGCCAAGAGATTGGCCCCCAGGGGACCCAGTACTTC.